The T cell receptor beta chain described here comes from a study of T cell responses to AZD1222 COVID-19 vaccine. TCRdb keeps only in-frame clones here, not all; method: immunoSEQ multiplex PCR. Among approximately 140,000 clones listed, about 89% were seen once. Trimming removed 4 bases at V and 4 bases at J, with 12 bases between. Germline lookup yields CDR1 SGHDT and CDR2 YYEEEE. The CDR3 length is 13 residues. The origin of this receptor is an adult in good health. The specimen was peripheral blood, collected on day 0 of AZD1222 vaccination. The chain has TRBV5-6 and TRBJ2-7; D may be TRBD2 (6 bases). The CDR3 DNA reads as TGTGCCAGCAGCAGCCAAGGGAGGTACGAGCAGTACTTC. This codes for CASSSQGRYEQYF.